Listed here are 16 T cell receptor beta chains from one sample, sequenced in a study of cytomegalovirus exposure and HLA in healthy donors. In the PCR, 60 Vbeta and 13 Jbeta primers were used. The data were produced by immunoSEQ multiplex PCR, yet TCRdb's version contains in-frame clones alone and is incomplete. Of about 210,000 clones listed, nearly 80% are singletons. The sample was PBMCs. Receptors originate from a male donor in good health and CMV-seronegative.

The chain links TRBV19 to TRBJ2-1; D possibly corresponds to TRBD2 (5 bases). CDR3 size: 14 residues. The V end lost 1 base, the J end lost 4 bases, and 8 bases lay between the germline ends. CDR1 and CDR2 from the germline V gene are LNHDA and SQIVND (reference sequence). CDR3 sequence: CASSIGGGYNEQFF. The CDR3 region has the DNA TGTGCCAGTAGTATAGGAGGCGGGTACAATGAGCAGTTCTTC.

This sequence joins TRBV30 and TRBJ1-4; TRBD1 might be the D (6 bases). Germline CDR1 reads GTSNPN; CDR2 reads SVGIG (reference sequence). The CDR3 sequence is 15 residues long. V gave up 8 bases and J gave up 0 bases, with 16 bases separating them. The CDR3 DNA follows: TGTGCCGGGGGGGGCGGCACTGCAACTAATGAAAAACTGTTTTTT. This gives the protein CAGGGGTATNEKLFF.

J is TRBJ2-2 and V is TRBV9; D gene uncertain. This CDR3 has 14 residues. The germline CDR1 and CDR2 sequences are SGDLS and YYNGEE. The ends were cut back, 1 base at V and 6 bases at J, with 10 bases in the middle. The CDR3 DNA reads as TGTGCCAGCAGCGTACTTCTAGAGGCCGGGGAGCTGTTTTTT. Its protein product is CASSVLLEAGELFF.

CDR3 sequence: CASSFSGANTEAFF. The CDR3 nucleotides read TGTGCCAGCAGCTTTTCAGGGGCAAACACTGAAGCTTTCTTT. The gene calls are TRBV11-3 and TRBJ1-1; the D gene is possibly TRBD1 (6 bases). The CDR3 contains 14 residues. The germline V and J ends were trimmed by 3 bases and 2 bases, with 10 bases remaining between them. Germline V CDR1 and CDR2: SGHNT, YENEEA.

The J gene is TRBJ2-2, the V gene TRBV7-3, with 9 bases aligning to TRBD2. The CDR3 contains 18 residues. Germline V CDR1 and CDR2: SGHTA, FQGTGA. J was trimmed by 6 bases and V by 4 bases; bases with no gene match: 15. CDR3 sequence (DNA): TGTGCCAGCAGCTCACCCCAAGGGACTAGCAGAGAGGCCGGGGAGCTGTTTTTT. Its protein is CASSSPQGTSREAGELFF. Variable domain in full (rest from reference TRBV7-3 and TRBJ2-2): GAGVSQTPSNKVTEKGKYVELRCDPISGHTALYWYRQSLGQGPEFLIYFQGTGAADDSGLPNDRFFAVRPEGSVSTLKIQRTERGDSAVYLCASSSPQGTSREAGELFFGEGSRLTVL.

This chain uses TRBV7-2 with TRBJ2-3; 12 nucleotides line up with TRBD2. Losses at the gene ends were 5 bases for V and 7 bases for J; bases not matched to a gene: 16. From germline, CDR1 is SGHTA and CDR2 FQGNSA. This CDR3 is built from 18 residues. The CDR3: CASSVSWTSGALEYTQYF. As DNA, the CDR3 is TGTGCCAGCAGCGTATCGTGGACTAGCGGGGCCCTTGAATATACGCAGTATTTT.

In this sample, this clone turned up once. This sample also contains other DNA sequences that code for the same CDR3. The chain couples TRBV5-1 to TRBJ2-1, with 8 bases matching TRBD2. V shed 0 bases and J 4 bases; nucleotides not matched to a gene: 6. This CDR3 is 16 amino acids long. Germline lookup yields CDR1 SGHRS and CDR2 YFSETQ. The CDR3 protein is CASSLASGRTYNEQFF. In DNA form, the CDR3 reads TGCGCCAGCAGCTTGGCGAGCGGGAGAACTTACAATGAGCAGTTCTTC.

This rearrangement joins TRBV4-3 to TRBJ1-4; TRBD1 matches at 9 bases. CDR1 is LGHNA, CDR2 YSLEER, per germline. Trimming removed 4 bases from V and 3 bases from J; junction bases left unmatched: 6. The CDR3 spans 16 residues. The CDR3: CASSPEQGAANEKLFF. CDR3 coding DNA: TGCGCCAGCAGCCCGGAACAGGGGGCAGCTAATGAAAAACTGTTTTTT.

The rearrangement uses TRBV4-3 and TRBJ2-7; maybe TRBD2 (6 bases). Germline CDR1 is LGHNA and CDR2 is YSLEER. With 3 bases removed from V and 3 bases from J, the gap between germline ends came to 21 bases. The CDR3 runs 17 residues. The CDR3 loop reads CASSQRGGEGRVYEQYF. DNA for the CDR3: TGCGCCAGCAGCCAGAGGGGAGGCGAAGGCAGAGTCTACGAGCAGTACTTC.

V usage is TRBV18 and J usage is TRBJ1-2; D gene uncertain. The CDR3 runs to 15 residues. Trimming cost V 2 bases and J 4 bases, with 14 bases left between them. Germline V gene data show CDR1 as KGHSH and CDR2 as LQKENI. In nucleotides, the CDR3 is TGTGCCAGCTCACCATCAACACTCCGGGGCTATGGCTACACCTTC. This translates into CASSPSTLRGYGYTF.

This sequence joins TRBV28 and TRBJ1-1, with D tentatively TRBD1 (5 bases). Trimming shortened V by 6 bases and J by 4 bases, and 9 bases separated the two germline ends. The CDR3 loop spans 12 amino acids. Germline values: CDR1 MDHEN, CDR2 SYDVKM. The CDR3, as DNA: TGTGCCAGCAGCTCAGGGTTCACTGAAGCTTTCTTT. It codes for CASSSGFTEAFF. Combining the CDR3 with reference TRBV28 and TRBJ1-1 gives the whole variable domain DVKVTQSSRYLVKRTGEKVFLECVQDMDHENMFWYRQDPGLGLRLIYFSYDVKMKEKGDIPEGYSVSREKKERFSLILESASTNQTSMYLCASSSGFTEAFFGQGTRLTVV.

The chain is built from TRBV27 and TRBJ1-1; the D gene is possibly TRBD1 (5 bases). The CDR3 runs 13 residues. Trimming shortened V by 1 base and J by 3 bases, and 6 bases separated the two germline ends. Per germline, CDR1 MNHEY and CDR2 SMNVEV (reference sequence). The CDR3 sequence is CASSLWGDTEAFF. The CDR3 nucleotides read TGTGCCAGCAGTTTATGGGGGGACACTGAAGCTTTCTTT.

The chain uses TRBV30 and TRBJ1-2; 7 bases match TRBD1. This CDR3 is built from 13 residues. Trimming cost V 7 bases and J 0 bases; bases outside gene matches: 5. Germline values: CDR1 GTSNPN, CDR2 SVGIG (reference sequence). This CDR3 reads CAYKGTANYGYTF. The CDR3 coding sequence is TGTGCCTACAAGGGGACAGCTAACTATGGCTACACCTTC.

The V and J genes are TRBV18 and TRBJ1-2, with TRBD1 as a possible D gene (5 bases). The CDR3 contains 14 residues. The V end was cut by 3 bases, the J end by 3 bases, with 11 bases between. Germline lookup yields CDR1 KGHSH and CDR2 LQKENI. The CDR3 DNA is TGTGCCAGCTCACCCCAGACGACAGACTATGGCTACACCTTC. This translates into CASSPQTTDYGYTF. The full variable domain, in which reference TRBV18 and TRBJ1-2 provide the parts outside the CDR3, is NAGVMQNPRHLVRRRGQEARLRCSPMKGHSHVYWYRQLPEEGLKFMVYLQKENIIDESGMPKERFSAEFPKEGPSILRIQQVVRGDSAAYFCASSPQTTDYGYTFGSGTRLTVV.

The J gene is TRBJ2-7, the V gene TRBV4-1; tentatively, D is TRBD2 (5 bases). The ends were cut back, 3 bases at V and 5 bases at J, with 23 bases in the middle. Looked up from germline, CDR1 is MGHRA and CDR2 is YSYEKL. This CDR3 has 17 residues. In DNA form, the CDR3 reads TGCGCCAGCAGCCACCACCTACGGGGTAAGGTTTCGGACGAGCAGTACTTC. Its protein is CASSHHLRGKVSDEQYF.

This clone was seen just once. The rearrangement uses TRBV27 and TRBJ1-5, with 10 bases aligning to TRBD1. Unmatched junction bases numbered 12, after V lost 1 base and J lost 3 bases. CDR3 length: 19 residues. Germline V CDR1 and CDR2: MNHEY, SMNVEV (reference sequence). As DNA, the CDR3 is TGTGCCAGCAGTTTATGGGGGCCCGGGACAGGGGCCTCCAATCAGCCCCAGCATTTT. This gives the protein CASSLWGPGTGASNQPQHF.